The clone carrying this T cell receptor (beta chain) was picked up many times. Its cognate antigen is unknown. These data are taken from a study of T cells after yellow fever vaccination. Study-level results: Highly abundant clonotypes carried over from the bulk population could end up in FACS-sorted repertoires as contaminants. Among all clonotypes, a small share was observed in both CD4 and CD8 compartments.

TCRdb analysed the 5' RACE reads with MiXCR anew, one entry per CDR3 protein. This table has hundreds of thousands of distinct CDR3 sequences, roughly 13% appearing once. The CDR3 has 10 amino acids. Trimming took 5 bases from V and 10 from J, leaving 11 bases between them. In germline, CDR1 is SQVTM, CDR2 ANQGSEA. Material: PBMCs, obtained on the day of the yellow fever booster vaccination. This chain connects TRBV29-1 to TRBJ1-1, with D possibly TRBD1 on 5 matching bases. This TCR was sampled from a man aged 25-45 years who received the YFV17D yellow fever vaccine. This CDR3 is CSVFRGRAFF. The CDR3 bases are TGCAGCGTTTTTCGGGGACGAGCTTTCTTT.